This T cell receptor (beta chain) was observed in a study of T cell changes during pregnancy in multiple sclerosis. Trimming took 5 bases from V and 2 from J; bases not matched to a gene: 5. Germline lookup yields CDR1 SEHNR and CDR2 FQNEAQ (reference sequence). The CDR3 has 16 amino acids. This clone is a singleton in its sample. Libraries were prepared by immunoSEQ multiplex PCR; TCRdb keeps only in-frame clonotypes and omits some of them. The table shows approximately 100,000 clones, with around 94% occurring only once. Source: peripheral blood, taken after pregnancy. J is TRBJ2-7 and V is TRBV7-9, with 14 bases fitting TRBD2. This clonotype was obtained from a female donor with multiple sclerosis, enrolled in a pregnancy study. The CDR3 coding sequence is TGTGCCAGCAGCCCGCTGACTAGCGGGAGGGCCTACGAGCAGTACTTC. Its translation is CASSPLTSGRAYEQYF.